The entry that follows covers one T cell receptor (beta chain) sequence. CDR1 and CDR2 (germline): SGDLS, YYNGEE. CDR3 length: 16 residues. V gave up 3 bases and J gave up 0 bases, with 13 bases separating them. This record comes from a study of somatic mutations in cytotoxic T cells in rheumatoid arthritis. The repertoire was sequenced with immunoSEQ multiplex PCR; TCRdb's copy has only in-frame clones and lacks some. The sample includes roughly 13,000 clones, roughly 82% seen only once; the top ten take less than 35%. The chain has TRBV9 and TRBJ1-3; tentatively, D is TRBD1 (5 bases). The sequence derives from an adult with rheumatoid arthritis. Specimen: CD8+ T cells sorted from blood. The CDR3 coding sequence is TGTGCCAGCAGCGGATTGACAGCCAGCTCTGGAAACACCATATATTTT. Protein product: CASSGLTASSGNTIYF.